Below are 23 T cell receptor beta chains sequenced from a single sample in a study of Graves' ophthalmopathy and Graves' hyperthyroidism. The TCR beta CDR3 regions underwent amplification from RNA transcripts. First-round RT-PCR employed HTBI primers, with a second-round multiplex PCR after it. TCRdb called the multiplex PCR reads again in MiXCR, with one record for every CDR3 protein. The data show about 210,000 distinct CDR3 sequences, 25% to 35% seen once. Sequenced sample: peripheral blood. These receptor sequences come from a man between 45 and 60 years old with Graves' ophthalmopathy.

Ten or more counts support this clonotype. This rearrangement joins TRBV20-1 to TRBJ1-3; D perhaps matches TRBD1 (6 bases). CDR1 DFQATT and CDR2 SNEGSKA come from the germline V gene (reference sequence). The germline V and J ends were trimmed by 5 bases and 1 base, with 21 bases remaining between them. CDR3 length equals 17 residues. The CDR3 sequence is CSADTGYSVTSGNTIYF. The DNA of the CDR3 is TGCAGTGCTGATACAGGGTACTCGGTTACTTCTGGAAACACCATATATTTT.

In this sample, this clonotype turned up many times. This chain links TRBV6-1 with TRBJ1-1; maybe TRBD1 (5 bases). V gave up 7 bases and J gave up 5 bases, with 14 bases separating them. This CDR3 spans 13 amino acids. The germline CDR1 and CDR2 sequences are MNHNS and SASEGT. The CDR3 bases are TGTGCCAGCATCTGGATCGGGGGTACTGAAGCTTTCTTT. Translated, it gives CASIWIGGTEAFF.

The chain combines TRBV12-3 or TRBV12-4 with TRBJ2-7; TRBD1 agrees at 10 bases. V was clipped by 9 bases and J by 6 bases; unmatched bases: 8. This CDR3 region has 13 residues. The CDR3 coding sequence is TGTGCCAGTTCCCGGGACAGGGGTACCGAGCAGTACTTC. Protein sequence: CASSRDRGTEQYF.

There are many counts of this clonotype. The V gene is TRBV7-2, the J gene TRBJ2-7; 12 bases are shared with TRBD2. Germline trimming cut 0 bases from V and 2 bases from J; bases unmatched to any gene: 8. This CDR3 is 18 amino acids long. Per the germline V gene, CDR1 is SGHTA and CDR2 is FQGNSA. The chain's CDR3 is CASSLAPRASGRAYEQYF. In DNA, the CDR3 is TGTGCCAGCAGCTTAGCCCCTCGGGCTAGCGGGAGGGCCTACGAGCAGTACTTC.

The CDR3 loop reads CASSSQESYNYGYTF. The CDR3 DNA is TGTGCCAGCAGTTCGCAAGAGTCCTATAACTATGGCTACACCTTC. The J gene is TRBJ1-2, the V gene TRBV27; no reliable D call. V lost 4 bases and J 1 base, leaving 13 bases between the germline ends. In germline, CDR1 is MNHEY, CDR2 SMNVEV (reference sequence). The CDR3 loop spans 15 amino acids.

This clonotype came up many times. In nucleotides, the CDR3 is TGTGCCAGCAGTGGCGATTATAATTCACCCCTCCACTTT. This encodes CASSGDYNSPLHF. This chain joins TRBV2 and TRBJ1-6; no reliable D call. The germline V and J ends were trimmed by 4 bases and 4 bases, with 5 bases remaining between them. There are 13 residues in the CDR3. Looked up from germline, CDR1 is SNHLY and CDR2 is FYNNEI.

This clonotype was found many times. The chain has TRBV30 and TRBJ2-2; D unresolved. V was shortened by 7 bases and J by 2 bases, with 11 bases between the two germline ends. The CDR3 consists of 13 residues. CDR1 is GTSNPN and CDR2 is SVGIG in the germline V gene (reference sequence). Here the CDR3 DNA reads TGTGCCTCCCGACCCCTAAACACCGGGGAGCTGTTTTTT. Protein product: CASRPLNTGELFF.

This clonotype was recorded many times. This CDR3 reads CASSLLGPQETQYF. CDR3 bases: TGTGCCAGCAGTCTACTGGGGCCCCAAGAGACCCAGTACTTC. This chain joins TRBV6-5 and TRBJ2-5, with D maybe TRBD1 (5 bases). Per germline, CDR1 MNHEY and CDR2 SVGAGI. Trimming left V 5 bases short and J 1 base short, with 11 bases between. This CDR3 has 14 residues.

The chain recombines TRBV11-2 with TRBJ1-1, with 7 bases that match TRBD1. Germline lookup yields CDR1 SGHAT and CDR2 FQNNGV. With 1 base clipped from V and 5 bases from J, the junction kept 10 bases outside the gene matches. This CDR3 is built from 16 residues. CDR3 in DNA: TGTGCCAGCAGCTTAGGCCAGGGGGGGCGTCAAACTGAAGCTTTCTTT. Translating gives CASSLGQGGRQTEAFF.

The rearrangement joins TRBV6-1 to TRBJ1-1, with TRBD1 matching 7 bases. CDR1 MNHNS and CDR2 SASEGT come from the germline V gene. After removal of 8 bases from V and 1 base from J, the junction contained 10 bases not matched to a gene. This CDR3 spans 15 amino acids. CDR3 coding DNA: TGTGCCAGCCGGACAGGTGATTTGAGGAACACTGAAGCTTTCTTT. This encodes CASRTGDLRNTEAFF.

This sequence joins TRBV19 and TRBJ2-5; tentative D call: TRBD2 (5 bases). Trimming removed 6 bases at V and 5 bases at J, with 13 bases between. The CDR3 consists of 13 residues. Germline-derived CDR1 and CDR2 are LNHDA and SQIVND (reference sequence). CDR3 region: CASRASPGETQYF. The CDR3 nucleotides are TGTGCCAGTAGGGCCTCTCCGGGGGAGACCCAGTACTTC.

The table lists this clonotype with a count of one. The CDR3 DNA reads TGTGCCAGCAGTTTAGCGCTTAGGATGCAAGAGACCCAGTACTTC. It codes for CASSLALRMQETQYF. The chain has TRBV12-3 or TRBV12-4 and TRBJ2-5; no definite D call. CDR3 length equals 15 residues. Deletions cut 0 bases from V and 2 bases from J, with 10 bases between.

The chain joins TRBV6-1 to TRBJ1-2; no reliable D call. This CDR3 is built from 15 residues. The V and J ends lost 7 bases and 6 bases respectively, with 21 bases between them. Germline loops: CDR1 MNHNS, CDR2 SASEGT. CDR3 sequence (DNA): TGTGCCAGCAACTCCCTAGCGGGCAAGGAAGATGGCTACACCTTC. Its translation: CASNSLAGKEDGYTF.

Many counts were recorded for this clonotype. This chain joins TRBV15 and TRBJ2-7; D is ambiguous. Between the trimmed V and J ends, which lost 4 bases and 0 bases, there was a span of 7 bases. The CDR3 extends over 13 amino acids. Germline lookup yields CDR1 LNHNV and CDR2 YYDKDF (reference sequence). As DNA, the CDR3 is TGTGCCACCAGCAAAGGCAGCTCCTACGAGCAGTACTTC. As protein: CATSKGSSYEQYF.

There are many counts of this clonotype. The chain has TRBV27 and TRBJ1-5; TRBD1 might be the D (6 bases). Trimming removed 5 bases at V and 7 bases at J, with 12 bases between. The CDR3 loop spans 13 amino acids. Germline V gene data show CDR1 as MNHEY and CDR2 as SMNVEV (reference sequence). CDR3 protein: CASSPTGTQPQHF. For the CDR3, the DNA is TGTGCCAGCAGTCCGACAGGTACCCAGCCCCAGCATTTT.

The V gene is TRBV11-2, the J gene TRBJ1-1; the D is unclear. Germline V gene lookup returns CDR1 SGHAT and CDR2 FQNNGV. This CDR3 is built from 15 residues. The V gene lost 0 bases and the J gene lost 1 base, with 9 bases spanning the gap. In DNA form, the CDR3 reads TGTGCCAGCAGCTTAGAAGGGAAATCGAACACTGAAGCTTTCTTT. Translated, it gives CASSLEGKSNTEAFF. Based on the CDR3 plus reference TRBV11-2 and TRBJ1-1, the full variable domain is EAGVAQSPRYKIIEKRQSVAFWCNPISGHATLYWYQQILGQGPKLLIQFQNNGVVDDSQLPKDRFSAERLKGVDSTLKIQPAKLEDSAVYLCASSLEGKSNTEAFFGQGTRLTVV.

This clonotype showed up many times. The gene calls are TRBV2 and TRBJ2-7; TRBD1 is a possible D gene (6 bases). CDR3 length: 14 amino acids. V was clipped by 7 bases and J by 4 bases, with 17 bases between them. CDR1 is SNHLY, CDR2 FYNNEI, per germline. For the CDR3, the DNA is TGTGCCAGCAAGGAGACAGGTACATATTACGAGCAGTACTTC. This gives the protein CASKETGTYYEQYF.

The chain couples TRBV2 to TRBJ1-2; D may be TRBD1 (6 bases). In germline, CDR1 is SNHLY, CDR2 FYNNEI. This CDR3 has 13 residues. V was clipped by 8 bases and J by 8 bases, with 18 bases between them. CDR3 in amino acids: CASLVAGARGYTF. In DNA, the CDR3 is TGTGCCAGCTTGGTTGCGGGGGCGCGAGGCTACACCTTC.

V and J are TRBV2 and TRBJ1-5; weak D call: TRBD1 (6 bases). CDR3 length: 14 residues. V shed 5 bases and J shed 7 bases, with 15 bases lying between them. The germline gives CDR1 SNHLY, CDR2 FYNNEI. CDR3 in amino acids: CASSPGTPVQPQHF. The DNA of the CDR3 is TGTGCCAGCAGTCCCGGGACACCGGTCCAGCCCCAGCATTTT. Drawing the rest from reference TRBV2 and TRBJ1-5, the complete variable domain is EPEVTQTPSHQVTQMGQEVILRCVPISNHLYFYWYRQILGQKVEFLVSFYNNEISEKSEIFDDQFSVERPDGSNFTLKIRSTKLEDSAMYFCASSPGTPVQPQHFGDGTRLSIL.

Many counts were recorded for this clonotype. The rearrangement joins TRBV29-1 to TRBJ1-1; no definite D call. The V gene lost 1 base and the J gene lost 5 bases, with 11 bases spanning the gap. CDR3 size: 13 residues. Germline V gives CDR1 SQVTM, CDR2 ANQGSEA. CDR3 DNA: TGCAGCGTTGAAGTGCGGGCTAATACTGAAGCTTTCTTT. Encoded protein: CSVEVRANTEAFF. The full variable domain, in which reference TRBV29-1 and TRBJ1-1 provide the parts outside the CDR3, is SAVISQKPSRDICQRGTSLTIQCQVDSQVTMMFWYRQQPGQSLTLIATANQGSEATYESGFVIDKFPISRPNLTFSTLTVSNMSPEDSSIYLCSVEVRANTEAFFGQGTRLTVV.

V and J are TRBV6-5 and TRBJ1-6, with D perhaps matching TRBD1 (5 bases). V lost 0 bases and J 10 bases, leaving 19 bases between the germline ends. The CDR3 consists of 17 residues. Germline assignment: CDR1 MNHEY and CDR2 SVGAGI. CDR3 protein: CASSYSYRPSLGSPLHF. The CDR3 DNA sequence: TGTGCCAGCAGTTACTCATACAGGCCGAGTTTAGGCTCACCCCTCCACTTT.

This clonotype has at least ten counts. V gene TRBV28 combines with J gene TRBJ2-5; TRBD1 matches 7 bases. Per germline, CDR1 MDHEN and CDR2 SYDVKM. Germline trimming cut 4 bases from V and 0 bases from J; bases unmatched to any gene: 11. The CDR3 sequence is 17 residues long. The CDR3 DNA reads TGTGCCAGCAGTTCAGGATACAGGGGCGCTTACCAAGAGACCCAGTACTTC. Protein sequence: CASSSGYRGAYQETQYF.

This clonotype was detected ten times or more. V and J are TRBV7-6 and TRBJ2-2, with a tentative D call TRBD1 (5 bases). CDR3 size: 15 residues. V was shortened by 7 bases and J by 6 bases, with 18 bases between the two germline ends. Germline-derived CDR1 and CDR2 are SGHVS and FNYEAQ. The chain's CDR3 is CASTADPGLAGELFF. CDR3 DNA sequence: TGTGCCAGCACCGCCGATCCAGGGCTCGCCGGGGAGCTGTTTTTT.